This T cell receptor (beta chain) was recovered during a study of T-cell reconstitution after alpha-beta-depleted transplantation in children. The CDR3 sequence is 11 residues long. The germline gives CDR1 MNHEY, CDR2 SVGAGI. In regard to this clonotype: A read error may produce the germline difference seen at one junction end.

Unique molecular identifiers were incorporated during preparation of the TCRbeta library. TCRdb independently ran MiXCR on the PCR reads; one entry per CDR3 protein. The sample holds about 240,000 distinct CDR3 sequences, more than 10% seen once. The chain joins TRBV6-5 to TRBJ2-7; D is ambiguous. This specimen was PBMCs from the stem cell graft donor, taken from the stem cell graft. This clonotype was obtained from a human donor who donated a stem cell graft to a child with acute lymphoblastic leukemia. As DNA, the CDR3 is TGTGCCAGCAGTTACAACTACGAGCATTACTTC. It translates to CASSYNYEHYF.